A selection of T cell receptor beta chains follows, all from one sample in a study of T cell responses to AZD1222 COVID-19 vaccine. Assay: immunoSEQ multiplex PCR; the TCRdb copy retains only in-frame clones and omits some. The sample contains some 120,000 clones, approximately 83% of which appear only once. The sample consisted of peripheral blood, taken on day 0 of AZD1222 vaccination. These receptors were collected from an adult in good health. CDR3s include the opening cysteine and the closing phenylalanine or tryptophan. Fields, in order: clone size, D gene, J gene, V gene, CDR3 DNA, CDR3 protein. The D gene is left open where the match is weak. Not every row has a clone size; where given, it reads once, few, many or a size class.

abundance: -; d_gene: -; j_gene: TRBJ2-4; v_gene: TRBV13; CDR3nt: TGTGCCAGCAGCTTTCAGGGGGGGACCTTGGGCAAAAACATTCAGTACTTC; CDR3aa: CASSFQGGTLGKNIQYF
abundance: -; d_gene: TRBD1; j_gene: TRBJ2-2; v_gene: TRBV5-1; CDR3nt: TGCGCCAGCAGCCAATTACCTACCGGACAGGGGAACACCGGGGAGCTGTTTTTT; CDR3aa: CASSQLPTGQGNTGELFF
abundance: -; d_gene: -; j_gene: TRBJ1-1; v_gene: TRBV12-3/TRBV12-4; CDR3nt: TGTGCCAGCAGTTTAACGGGCCGATCTGAAGCTTTCTTT; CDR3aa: CASSLTGRSEAFF
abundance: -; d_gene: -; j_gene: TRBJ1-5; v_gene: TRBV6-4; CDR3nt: TGTGCCAGCAGTCCCGAGCCCACGCACTCCAATCAGCCCCAGCATTTT; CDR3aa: CASSPEPTHSNQPQHF
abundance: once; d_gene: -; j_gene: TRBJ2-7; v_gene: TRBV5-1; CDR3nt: TGCGCCAGCAGCAAGGAAGCCTACGAGCAGTACTTC; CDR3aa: CASSKEAYEQYF
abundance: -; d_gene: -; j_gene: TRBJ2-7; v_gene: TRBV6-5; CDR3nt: TGTGCCAGCAGCCCCAGATTTTCCAGCGAGGAGCAGTACTTC; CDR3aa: CASSPRFSSEEQYF
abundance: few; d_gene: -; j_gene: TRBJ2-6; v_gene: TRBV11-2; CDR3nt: TGTGCCAGCGCGAAGGGTTCCGGGGCCAACGTCCTGACTTTC; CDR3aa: CASAKGSGANVLTF
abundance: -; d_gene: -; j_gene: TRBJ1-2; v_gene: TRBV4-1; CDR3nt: TGCGCCAGCAGCCAAGCTCGGGGCTACACCTTC; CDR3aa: CASSQARGYTF
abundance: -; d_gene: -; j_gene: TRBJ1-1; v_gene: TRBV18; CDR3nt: TGTGCCAGCTCACCAGGGGGCTGGTTTGAAGCTTTCTTT; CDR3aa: CASSPGGWFEAFF
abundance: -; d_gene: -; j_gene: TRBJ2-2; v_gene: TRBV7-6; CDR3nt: TGTGCCAGCAGCCCCGGGGTGGACCTATTGAACACCGGGGAGCTGTTTTTT; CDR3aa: CASSPGVDLLNTGELFF
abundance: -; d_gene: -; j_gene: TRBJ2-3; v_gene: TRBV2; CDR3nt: TGTGCCAGCAGGGAAGTGACGCAGTATTTT; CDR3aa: CASREVTQYF
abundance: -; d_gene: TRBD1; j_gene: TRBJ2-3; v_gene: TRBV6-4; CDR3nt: TGTGCCAGCAGCACGACAGGGCTGGGCAGCACAGATACGCAGTATTTT; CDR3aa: CASSTTGLGSTDTQYF
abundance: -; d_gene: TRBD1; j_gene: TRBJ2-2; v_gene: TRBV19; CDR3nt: TGTGCCAGTAAAACGGGACAGGGGCGCGTATACACCGGGGAGCTGTTTTTT; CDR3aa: CASKTGQGRVYTGELFF
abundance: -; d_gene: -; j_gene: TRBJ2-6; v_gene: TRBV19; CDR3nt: TGTGCCAGTTACTCCCGGGACCCCAGCTCTGGGGCCAACGTCCTGACTTTC; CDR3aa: CASYSRDPSSGANVLTF
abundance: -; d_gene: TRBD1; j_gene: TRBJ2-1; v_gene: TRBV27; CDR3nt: TGTGCCAGCCTGCCGGGGACAGGGGTATACAATGAGCAGTTCTTC; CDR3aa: CASLPGTGVYNEQFF
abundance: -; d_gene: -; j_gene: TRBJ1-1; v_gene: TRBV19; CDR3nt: TGTGCCAGTAGCCTAAACTTGAACACTGAAGCTTTCTTT; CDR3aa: CASSLNLNTEAFF
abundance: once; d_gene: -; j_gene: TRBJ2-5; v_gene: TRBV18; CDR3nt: TGTGCCAGCTCACCCTTGTACCAAGAGACCCAGTACTTC; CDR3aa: CASSPLYQETQYF
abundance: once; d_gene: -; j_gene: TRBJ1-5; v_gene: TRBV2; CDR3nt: TGTGCCAGCAGTGAAGCGCGAGCGGGAGGCAATCAGCCCCAGCATTTT; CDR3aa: CASSEARAGGNQPQHF
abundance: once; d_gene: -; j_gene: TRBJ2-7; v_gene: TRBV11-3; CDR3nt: TGTGCCAGCAGCTGGATCGTGATAGGGGCTGGATACGAGCAGTACTTC; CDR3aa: CASSWIVIGAGYEQYF
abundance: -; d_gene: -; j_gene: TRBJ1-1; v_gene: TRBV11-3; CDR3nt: TGTGCCAGCAGCCCCACGGGGGGCCCGGACACTGAAGCTTTCTTT; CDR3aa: CASSPTGGPDTEAFF
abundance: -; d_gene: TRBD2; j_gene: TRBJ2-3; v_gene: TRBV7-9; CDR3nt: TGTGCCAGCAGCTTAACCCTAGCGGGGTCCAAGGATACGCAGTATTTT; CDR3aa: CASSLTLAGSKDTQYF
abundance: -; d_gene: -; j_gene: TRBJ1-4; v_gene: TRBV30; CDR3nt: TGTGCCTGGAGTGTACTAGAGGGTCCTAATGAAAAACTGTTTTTT; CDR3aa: CAWSVLEGPNEKLFF
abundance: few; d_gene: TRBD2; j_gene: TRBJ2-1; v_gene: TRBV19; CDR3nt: TGTGCCAGTAGTCCCCGGACTAGCGGGGTCTCCTACAATGAGCAGTTCTTC; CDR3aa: CASSPRTSGVSYNEQFF
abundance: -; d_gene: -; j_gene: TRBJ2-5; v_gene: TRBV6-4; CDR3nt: TGTGCCAGGTGGGGGCTAGAGACCCAGTACTTC; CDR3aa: CARWGLETQYF
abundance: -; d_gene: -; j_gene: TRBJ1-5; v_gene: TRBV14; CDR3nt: TGTGCCAGCAGCCAAGATTGGGCAGGGGTACGGAATCAGCCCCAGCATTTT; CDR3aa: CASSQDWAGVRNQPQHF
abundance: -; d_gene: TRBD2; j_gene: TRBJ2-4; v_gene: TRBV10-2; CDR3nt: TGCGCCAGCAGTGAGTCGAGCTGGCGTGCGGGAGGACCAGCCAAAAACATTCAGTACTTC; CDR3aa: CASSESSWRAGGPAKNIQYF
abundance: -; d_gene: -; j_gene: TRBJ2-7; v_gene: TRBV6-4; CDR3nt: TGTGCCAGCAGTGACCACCCGGAGGGCGAGCAGTACTTC; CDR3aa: CASSDHPEGEQYF
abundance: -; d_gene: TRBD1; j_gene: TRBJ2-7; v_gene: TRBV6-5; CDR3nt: TGTGCCAGCAGCCGCTACGACAGGGACGGTTACGAGCAGTACTTC; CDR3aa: CASSRYDRDGYEQYF
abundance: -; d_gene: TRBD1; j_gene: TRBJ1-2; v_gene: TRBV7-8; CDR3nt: TGTGCCAGCAGCTTAGATGGGACAGGGGGTTACTGGGGCTACACCTTC; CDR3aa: CASSLDGTGGYWGYTF
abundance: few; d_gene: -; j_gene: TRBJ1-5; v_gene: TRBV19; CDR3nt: TGTGCCAGCGGGACGGAGTATCAGCCCCAGCATTTT; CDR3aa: CASGTEYQPQHF
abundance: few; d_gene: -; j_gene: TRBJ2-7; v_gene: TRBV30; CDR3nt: TGTGCCTGGACTAGTCTCCGCTCCTACGAGCAGTACTTC; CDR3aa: CAWTSLRSYEQYF
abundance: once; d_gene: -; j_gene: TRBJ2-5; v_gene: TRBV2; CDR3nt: TGTGCCAGCACTGAGGGGGGGCGGTTAGAGACCCAGTACTTC; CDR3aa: CASTEGGRLETQYF
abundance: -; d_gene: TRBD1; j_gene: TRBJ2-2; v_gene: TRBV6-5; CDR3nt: TGTGCCAGCAGTTACTCGGGACAGGGGTACACCGGGGAGCTGTTTTTT; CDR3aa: CASSYSGQGYTGELFF
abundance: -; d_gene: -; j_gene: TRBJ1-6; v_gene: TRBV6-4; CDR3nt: TGTGCCAGCAGTGTCACCCCGGGGAATTCACCCCTCCACTTT; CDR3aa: CASSVTPGNSPLHF
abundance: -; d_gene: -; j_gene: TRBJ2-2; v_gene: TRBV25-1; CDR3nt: TGTGCCAGCAGGATGGATACTGGAAACACCGGGGAGCTGTTTTTT; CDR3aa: CASRMDTGNTGELFF
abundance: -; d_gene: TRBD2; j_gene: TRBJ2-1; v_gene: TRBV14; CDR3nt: TGTGCCAGCAGCCAAAGTCGACTAGCGGGGTCCCGGTCCCACAATGAGCAGTTCTTC; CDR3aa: CASSQSRLAGSRSHNEQFF
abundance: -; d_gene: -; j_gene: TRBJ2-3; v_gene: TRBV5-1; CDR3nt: TGCGCCAGCAGCTTGGACACTTATACGCAGTATTTT; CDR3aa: CASSLDTYTQYF
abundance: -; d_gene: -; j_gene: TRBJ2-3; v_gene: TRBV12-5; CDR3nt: TGTGCTAGTGGTTTGGTACGTTCGGGAGAAAGCACAGATACGCAGTATTTT; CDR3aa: CASGLVRSGESTDTQYF
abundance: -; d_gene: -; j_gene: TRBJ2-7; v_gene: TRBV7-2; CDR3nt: TGTGCCAGCAGTTCGCGGGTTTTCACCTACGAGCAGTACTTC; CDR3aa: CASSSRVFTYEQYF